Detailed here is one T cell receptor beta chain. These data come from a study of blood T cell repertoires in COVID-19. Study as a whole: Some COVID-19 samples were acute and others convalescent; all came from the United States, Italy and Spain.

The CDR3 spans 16 residues. TCRdb's copy holds only in-frame clones and misses some; the assay was immunoSEQ multiplex PCR. This sample has some 260,000 clones, with roughly 80% found just once. The sequenced material came from peripheral blood. The rearrangement uses TRBV21-1 and TRBJ2-5; the table's D call TRBD2 went unverified against the DNA. TRBV21-1 is reported as a pseudogene. The receptor's source is a man older than 75 with acute or convalescent COVID-19. The CDR3 nucleotides read TGTGCCAGCAGCCTCGGGAGTGGGGAAGGGGAAGAGACCCAGTACTTC. Translated, it gives CASSLGSGEGEETQYF.